What follows are 17 T cell receptor beta chains derived from one specimen sequenced in a study of blood T cell repertoires in COVID-19. The method was immunoSEQ multiplex PCR; TCRdb's version includes in-frame clones alone and lacks a portion of them. The sample holds around 71,000 clones; 65% to 90% are singletons and the top ten take approximately 6.9%. Source material: peripheral blood. The source of these receptors is a man aged 25-40 years with COVID-19, enrolled during active disease.

V gene TRBV9 combines with J gene TRBJ1-3, with TRBD1 identical over 8 bases. The germline V gene encodes CDR1 SGDLS and CDR2 YYNGEE. J was trimmed by 4 bases and V by 1 base; bases with no gene match: 4. CDR3 length: 15 residues. The CDR3 loop reads CASSVQGAGGNTIYF. Here the CDR3 DNA reads TGTGCCAGCAGCGTACAGGGGGCAGGGGGAAACACCATATATTTT.

The V call is TRBV11-1, the J call TRBJ2-1; 10 positions match TRBD2. Germline trimming cut 4 bases from V and 8 bases from J; bases unmatched to any gene: 8. Germline V gene lookup returns CDR1 SGHAT and CDR2 FQDESV (reference sequence). The length of the CDR3 is 15 residues. The CDR3 sequence: CASSSGLAAIYEQFF. The CDR3 region has the DNA TGTGCCAGCAGCTCCGGACTAGCGGCTATATATGAGCAGTTCTTC.

This chain uses TRBV27 with TRBJ1-2, with a possible D match to TRBD1 (6 bases). Germline CDR1 is MNHEY and CDR2 is SMNVEV (reference sequence). The V end lost 4 bases, the J end lost 2 bases, and 17 bases lay between the germline ends. CDR3 length equals 16 residues. In DNA form, the CDR3 reads TGTGCCAGCAGTTCGCGGACAGCCTTACCGAACTATGGCTACACCTTC. Its translation is CASSSRTALPNYGYTF.

V is TRBV30 and J is TRBJ1-5; D gene ambiguous. Trimming took 2 bases from V and 7 from J, leaving 15 bases between them. CDR1 and CDR2 (germline): GTSNPN, SVGIG (reference sequence). CDR3 length equals 14 residues. CDR3 nucleotides: TGTGCCTGGAGTTCTCCCCGGGGAACCCAGCCCCAGCATTTT. As protein: CAWSSPRGTQPQHF.

V gene TRBV20-1 combines with J gene TRBJ1-6; TRBD1 matches at 7 bases. The germline V gene has CDR1 DFQATT and CDR2 SNEGSKA (reference sequence). This CDR3 spans 14 amino acids. Trimming cost V 3 bases and J 7 bases; bases outside gene matches: 6. The CDR3 region has the DNA TGCAGTGCTAGTCCCGGGACAGAAAATTCACCCCTCCACTTT. Translating gives CSASPGTENSPLHF.

This clone was found a few times. This chain uses TRBV4-1 with TRBJ1-2, with 10 positions matching TRBD1. With 3 bases clipped from V and 2 bases from J, the junction kept 6 bases outside the gene matches. Germline CDR1 MGHRA, CDR2 YSYEKL. This CDR3 region has 16 residues. In DNA form, the CDR3 reads TGCGCCAGCAGCCAGGCGGGACAGGGGATCAACTATGGCTACACCTTC. It codes for CASSQAGQGINYGYTF.

J is TRBJ2-1 and V is TRBV15; D unresolved. The CDR3 has 13 residues. V gave up 5 bases and J gave up 6 bases, with 11 bases separating them. Germline V gene sequence: CDR1 LNHNV, CDR2 YYDKDF (reference sequence). The CDR3 here is CATSGLGFNEQFF. The DNA for the CDR3 is TGTGCCACCAGCGGCCTAGGTTTCAATGAGCAGTTCTTC.

The chain employs TRBV30 and TRBJ2-1, with D maybe TRBD2 (6 bases). This CDR3 has 14 residues. Germline CDR1 and CDR2: GTSNPN and SVGIG (reference sequence). V lost 1 base, J lost 3 bases, and 10 bases lay in between. Here the CDR3 reads CAWSAASDYNEQFF. The CDR3 DNA reads as TGTGCCTGGAGTGCCGCTAGCGACTACAATGAGCAGTTCTTC.

The chain has TRBV5-4 and TRBJ2-7; perhaps TRBD1 as D (6 bases). Trimming took off 5 bases at V and 3 bases at J, with 21 bases between the two ends. The CDR3 totals 16 residues. Germline V lookup: CDR1 SGHNT, CDR2 YYREEE (reference sequence). The CDR3 DNA follows: TGTGCCAGCAGGGGAACACGGGACACCTCTGTCTACGAGCAGTACTTC. Protein product: CASRGTRDTSVYEQYF.

This rearrangement joins TRBV4-1 to TRBJ2-7; TRBD1 matches at 8 bases. The CDR3 consists of 15 residues. Germline values: CDR1 MGHRA, CDR2 YSYEKL. V trimming: 2 bases; J trimming: 7 bases; junction bases outside the gene matches: 10. The CDR3 is CASSQLPGGAWEQYF. CDR3 bases: TGCGCCAGCAGCCAACTCCCAGGGGGCGCGTGGGAGCAGTACTTC.

CDR3 nucleotide sequence: TGTGCCACCAGTACGGAGACGAACACTGAAGCTTTCTTT. It translates to CATSTETNTEAFF. This chain uses TRBV24-1 with TRBJ1-1; D is undetermined. The CDR3 is made up of 13 amino acids. V dropped 6 bases and J dropped 1 base, with 8 bases sitting between them. CDR1 is KGHDR and CDR2 is SFDVKD in the germline V gene.

This chain links TRBV5-4 with TRBJ1-1; D possibly corresponds to TRBD1 (5 bases). CDR3 length: 16 amino acids. V was clipped by 4 bases and J by 1 base, with 17 bases between them. Germline V gene lookup returns CDR1 SGHNT and CDR2 YYREEE (reference sequence). In DNA, the CDR3 is TGTGCCAGCAGCCTCGTGGGGCTAGGGGAGAACACTGAAGCTTTCTTT. Amino acid sequence: CASSLVGLGENTEAFF.

In nucleotides, the CDR3 is TGCGCCAGCAGCGCCTATCCGGGACTAGCGAAATACAATGAGCAGTTCTTC. Protein: CASSAYPGLAKYNEQFF. The chain employs TRBV4-1 and TRBJ2-1; 10 bases fit TRBD2. The V segment lost 5 bases and the J segment 4 bases; nucleotides outside the gene matches: 11. Germline CDR1 and CDR2: MGHRA and YSYEKL. The CDR3 covers 17 residues.

This chain connects TRBV6-5 to TRBJ1-2; 10 nucleotides agree with TRBD1. J was trimmed by 9 bases and V by 2 bases; bases with no gene match: 9. Germline V gives CDR1 MNHEY, CDR2 SVGAGI. The CDR3 length is 15 residues. In DNA form, the CDR3 reads TGTGCCAGCAGTTACCCAGGACAGGGGGTGTCGAGCTACACCTTC. The encoded protein is CASSYPGQGVSSYTF.

The chain combines TRBV12-3 or TRBV12-4 with TRBJ2-2; D is unclear. This CDR3 region has 13 residues. V lost 7 bases and J lost 4, with 10 bases in between. The CDR3 DNA follows: TGTGCCAGCAACCAGTGGCCCACCGGGGAGCTGTTTTTT. Translation: CASNQWPTGELFF.

This clone was seen just once. This chain joins TRBV19 and TRBJ2-7, with TRBD2 matching 9 bases. The V gene end was trimmed by 7 bases and the J gene end by 1 base; junction bases not matched to a gene: 5. Germline CDR1 reads LNHDA; CDR2 reads SQIVND (reference sequence). The CDR3 is made up of 14 amino acids. The CDR3 here is CASKRTSGSYEQYF. CDR3 sequence (DNA): TGTGCCAGTAAAAGAACTAGCGGGTCCTACGAGCAGTACTTC.

This clone was seen more than once but under ten times. This chain connects TRBV10-1 to TRBJ2-2; possible D gene TRBD1, 5 bases. The CDR3 spans 13 residues. Germline V CDR1 and CDR2: WNHNN, SYGVQD (reference sequence). V was trimmed by 3 bases and J by 3 bases, leaving 5 bases between them. CDR3 region: CASSEGDTGELFF. The CDR3 coding sequence is TGCGCCAGCAGTGAAGGGGACACCGGGGAGCTGTTTTTT.